This T cell receptor (beta chain) was recovered during a study of blood T cell repertoires in COVID-19. The wider study: T cells, B-cell-depleted T cells, or PBMCs provided the cDNA or gDNA that served as material.

Some clones are missing from TCRdb's copy, which holds only in-frame ones; the method was immunoSEQ multiplex PCR. This sample yields 150,000 to 200,000 clones, of which 88% are seen a single time; approximately 4.5% belongs to the top ten. The CDR3 sequence is 13 residues long. The V gene lost 3 bases and the J gene lost 4 bases, with 9 bases spanning the gap. Germline CDR1 is LNHDA and CDR2 is SQIVND (reference sequence). The TCR comes from a human donor in a cohort sampled during active COVID-19. The chain couples TRBV19 to TRBJ1-1; D remains unclear. The sequencing input was peripheral blood. The chain's CDR3 is CASSILISTEAFF. Here the CDR3 DNA reads TGTGCCAGTAGTATCCTAATTTCCACTGAAGCTTTCTTT.